Below are 25 T cell receptor beta chains sequenced from a single sample in a study of blood T cell repertoires in COVID-19. Data came from immunoSEQ multiplex PCR; TCRdb stores just in-frame clones and leaves some out. This sample has around 150,000 clones, with about 82% found just once. Sequencing input: peripheral blood. Receptors were obtained from an elderly woman with active or convalescent COVID-19.

The V and J genes are TRBV7-8 and TRBJ2-1; TRBD2 matches at 15 bases. The CDR3 length is 17 residues. CDR1 SGHVS and CDR2 FQNEAQ come from the germline V gene. The V segment lost 5 bases and the J segment 3 bases; nucleotides outside the gene matches: 5. The CDR3 coding sequence is TGTGCCAGCAGCCGGACTAGCGGGGGGGTGGGCTACAATGAGCAGTTCTTC. This gives the protein CASSRTSGGVGYNEQFF.

The genes are TRBV3-1 (or the pseudogene TRBV3-2) and TRBJ2-2; weak D call: TRBD1 (7 bases). Per germline, CDR1 LGHDT and CDR2 YNNKEL (reference sequence). Between the trimmed V and J ends, which lost 2 bases and 3 bases, there was a span of 19 bases. This CDR3 comprises 18 residues. CDR3 loop: CASSQSRRGPLDTGELFF. The DNA for the CDR3 is TGTGCCAGCAGCCAATCTAGGAGGGGGCCTTTGGACACCGGGGAGCTGTTTTTT.

The chain combines TRBV11-2 with TRBJ2-7; D remains unclear. V lost 1 base to trimming and J lost 3 bases, with 7 bases between them. Germline V gene data show CDR1 as SGHAT and CDR2 as FQNNGV. The CDR3 sequence is 13 residues long. CDR3 protein: CASSLVESYEQYF. The CDR3 DNA sequence: TGTGCCAGCAGCTTAGTGGAGAGCTACGAGCAGTACTTC.

The chain links TRBV11-2 to TRBJ2-3; possible D gene TRBD1, 6 bases. Trimming pared 0 bases from V and 5 bases from J, leaving 18 bases between. CDR1 is SGHAT, CDR2 FQNNGV, per germline. This CDR3 has 17 amino acids. The CDR3 DNA follows: TGTGCCAGCAGCTTAGACCGCCCAGCAGGGGTGAAAGATACGCAGTATTTT. Translation gives CASSLDRPAGVKDTQYF.

There are a few counts of this clone. The rearrangement links TRBV2 to TRBJ2-5, with D tentatively TRBD1 (6 bases). From germline, CDR1 is SNHLY and CDR2 FYNNEI. The V and J ends lost 6 bases and 5 bases respectively, with 19 bases between them. This CDR3 spans 15 amino acids. CDR3 loop: CASSNSQGKMETQYF. The CDR3 bases are TGTGCCAGCAGCAACTCGCAGGGGAAGATGGAGACCCAGTACTTC.

The V and J genes are TRBV12-3 or TRBV12-4 and TRBJ2-3; 7 bases are shared with TRBD1. Germline trimming cut 6 bases from V and 3 bases from J; bases unmatched to any gene: 3. CDR3 length equals 13 residues. This CDR3 reads CASRGDSTDTQYF. The CDR3 DNA is TGTGCCAGCAGGGGGGACAGTACAGATACGCAGTATTTT.

The V call is TRBV2, the J call TRBJ1-6, with TRBD1 identical over 9 bases. The germline gives CDR1 SNHLY, CDR2 FYNNEI. The CDR3 is 17 amino acids. The V segment lost 7 bases and the J segment 5 bases; nucleotides outside the gene matches: 12. For the CDR3, the DNA is TGTGCCAGCAAGTTTGAACAGGGGGCCAGGAATAATTCACCCCTCCACTTT. Translating gives CASKFEQGARNNSPLHF. The entire variable domain, with the rest obtained from reference TRBV2 and TRBJ1-6, is as follows: EPEVTQTPSHQVTQMGQEVILRCVPISNHLYFYWYRQILGQKVEFLVSFYNNEISEKSEIFDDQFSVERPDGSNFTLKIRSTKLEDSAMYFCASKFEQGARNNSPLHFGNGTRLTVT.

This clone was seen once. This sequence joins TRBV30 and TRBJ2-5; weak D call: TRBD2 (5 bases). Trimming left V 5 bases short and J 3 bases short, with 13 bases between. Germline V gene data show CDR1 as GTSNPN and CDR2 as SVGIG (reference sequence). The CDR3 loop spans 13 amino acids. The CDR3 loop is CAWAPLGEETQYF. The DNA of the CDR3 is TGTGCCTGGGCCCCTTTGGGAGAAGAGACCCAGTACTTC.

The chain recombines TRBV27 with TRBJ1-2; 7 bases are a match to TRBD1. CDR1 and CDR2 from the germline V gene are MNHEY and SMNVEV (reference sequence). J gave up 4 bases and V 3 bases, and 11 bases lay outside the gene matches. The CDR3 sequence is 16 residues long. The CDR3: CASSFNRGKGSYGYTF. CDR3 coding DNA: TGTGCCAGCAGTTTCAACAGGGGTAAAGGTTCCTATGGCTACACCTTC.

This chain connects TRBV5-1 to TRBJ1-4, with 7 bases lining up with TRBD1. This CDR3 has 15 amino acids. Germline V gene sequence: CDR1 SGHRS, CDR2 YFSETQ. V trimming: 4 bases; J trimming: 4 bases; junction bases outside the gene matches: 7. DNA of the CDR3: TGCGCCAGCAGCATTACAGGGGCCCTTAATGAAAAACTGTTTTTT. Encoded protein: CASSITGALNEKLFF.

The chain couples TRBV30 to TRBJ1-4; maybe TRBD1 (6 bases). CDR3 length: 13 amino acids. Looked up from germline, CDR1 is GTSNPN and CDR2 is SVGIG (reference sequence). V lost 5 bases and J lost 4, with 11 bases in between. The CDR3 is CAWLNRVNEKLFF. The CDR3, as DNA: TGTGCCTGGCTTAACAGGGTTAATGAAAAACTGTTTTTT.

V usage is TRBV5-1 and J usage is TRBJ1-1; D is uncertain. Deletions cut 3 bases from V and 0 bases from J, with 9 bases between. Germline assignment: CDR1 SGHRS and CDR2 YFSETQ. The CDR3 is 14 amino acids. DNA for the CDR3: TGCGCCAGCAGCTCTGCGAGGGTGAACACTGAAGCTTTCTTT. Amino acids: CASSSARVNTEAFF. The full variable domain, rest sourced from reference TRBV5-1 and TRBJ1-1, is KAGVTQTPRYLIKTRGQQVTLSCSPISGHRSVSWYQQTPGQGLQFLFEYFSETQRNKGNFPGRFSGRQFSNSRSEMNVSTLELGDSALYLCASSSARVNTEAFFGQGTRLTVV.

The rearrangement uses TRBV27 and TRBJ1-6; D remains ambiguous. CDR1 is MNHEY, CDR2 SMNVEV, per germline (reference sequence). V was pared by 5 bases and J by 0 bases, with 8 bases between. This CDR3 is built from 15 residues. CDR3 bases: TGTGCCAGCAGTATAGAGGGCTCCTATAATTCACCCCTCCACTTT. It translates to CASSIEGSYNSPLHF.

This clone was counted at least ten times. The V and J genes are TRBV19 and TRBJ2-2; possibly TRBD1 for D (6 bases). This CDR3 has 15 residues. Trimming left V 5 bases short and J 4 bases short, with 14 bases between. Germline CDR1 is LNHDA and CDR2 is SQIVND (reference sequence). DNA of the CDR3: TGTGCCAGTAGTCCCACGGGGACATTCACCGGGGAGCTGTTTTTT. As protein: CASSPTGTFTGELFF.

This chain links TRBV11-2 with TRBJ1-6; 9 nucleotides match TRBD1. The CDR3 has 15 amino acids. V dropped 5 bases and J dropped 10; count of bases not matched to a gene: 9. The germline gives CDR1 SGHAT, CDR2 FQNNGV. The DNA for the CDR3 is TGTGCCAGCAGCCTAAGGACAGGGGAGGGATCACCCCTCCACTTT. This codes for CASSLRTGEGSPLHF.

V and J are TRBV21-1 and TRBJ1-5; the table's TRBD1 call for D was not verified on the DNA. TRBV21-1 is tagged as a pseudogene. This CDR3 comprises 17 residues. The CDR3 protein is CASSKAGLGRVNQPQHF. For the CDR3, the DNA is TGTGCCAGCAGCAAAGCGGGTCTCGGCAGGGTCAATCAGCCCCAGCATTTT.

This clone was recorded a few times. This chain links TRBV7-9 with TRBJ1-4, with 7 bases identical to TRBD1. Trimming took 5 bases from V and 7 from J; bases not matched to a gene: 7. The CDR3 length is 14 residues. Germline V lookup: CDR1 SEHNR, CDR2 FQNEAQ (reference sequence). As DNA, the CDR3 is TGTGCCAGCAGCAGGGGACAGAGCCCTGAAAAACTGTTTTTT. Protein: CASSRGQSPEKLFF. The full variable domain, completed using reference TRBV7-9 and TRBJ1-4, is DTGVSQNPRHKITKRGQNVTFRCDPISEHNRLYWYRQTLGQGPEFLTYFQNEAQLEKSRLLSDRFSAERPKGSFSTLEIQRTEQGDSAMYLCASSRGQSPEKLFFGSGTQLSVL.

The chain recombines TRBV3-1 (or the pseudogene TRBV3-2) with TRBJ1-5; D not resolved. V gave up 0 bases and J gave up 2 bases, with 11 bases separating them. In germline, CDR1 is LGHDT, CDR2 YNNKEL (reference sequence). This CDR3 has 16 amino acids. The CDR3 DNA reads as TGTGCCAGCAGCCAAGATCTTTCGGTGGGCAATCAGCCCCAGCATTTT. Translated, it gives CASSQDLSVGNQPQHF.

The rearrangement links TRBV6-2 or TRBV6-3 to TRBJ1-2, with 7 bases lining up with TRBD1. With V trimmed by 5 bases and J by 6 bases, 9 bases remained unmatched. Germline V lookup: CDR1 MNHEY, CDR2 SVGEGT. The CDR3 has 14 amino acids. Here the CDR3 reads CASSTRDRPNGYTF. The CDR3 DNA follows: TGTGCCAGCAGTACCCGGGACAGACCAAATGGCTACACCTTC.

The chain employs TRBV6-6 and TRBJ1-1; TRBD1 matches 7 bases. This CDR3 spans 15 amino acids. The ends lost 5 bases at V and 0 bases at J; junction bases unmatched: 6. Germline-derived CDR1 and CDR2 are MNHNY and SVGAGI (reference sequence). As DNA, the CDR3 is TGTGCCAGCAGTACCCGACAGGGAGTGAACACTGAAGCTTTCTTT. Translating gives CASSTRQGVNTEAFF.

The rearrangement joins TRBV2 to TRBJ2-1; D may be TRBD1 (6 bases). Trimming left V 6 bases short and J 0 bases short, with 9 bases between. CDR3 length: 14 amino acids. Germline V gene data show CDR1 as SNHLY and CDR2 as FYNNEI. This CDR3 reads CASRDRSSYNEQFF. As DNA, the CDR3 is TGTGCCAGCAGAGACAGGAGCTCCTACAATGAGCAGTTCTTC.

In its sample, this clone was seen once. The chain employs TRBV4-3 and TRBJ2-1, with 8 bases identical to TRBD1. The CDR3 spans 17 residues. With V trimmed by 0 bases and J by 3 bases, 7 bases remained unmatched. CDR1 LGHNA and CDR2 YSLEER come from the germline V gene. CDR3 nucleotides: TGCGCCAGCAGCCAAGATAATCAGGGGGCCATCTACAATGAGCAGTTCTTC. It translates to CASSQDNQGAIYNEQFF.

The chain combines TRBV21-1 with TRBJ1-4; the table's D gene call, TRBD1, was not cross checked with the DNA. TRBV21-1 is a recognized pseudogene. The CDR3 runs 15 residues. CDR3 DNA sequence: TGTGCCAGCAGCACCCGGGGACAGGGGATCGAAAAACTGTTTTTT. This encodes CASSTRGQGIEKLFF.

J is TRBJ2-2 and V is TRBV13; D possibly corresponds to TRBD1 (5 bases). Germline loops: CDR1 PRHDT, CDR2 FYEKMQ (reference sequence). V was trimmed by 0 bases and J by 4 bases, leaving 12 bases between them. This CDR3 is 16 amino acids long. The CDR3 DNA reads TGTGCCAGCAGCTTAGGAAGGGGCCTCACCACCGGGGAGCTGTTTTTT. This translates into CASSLGRGLTTGELFF.

This chain uses TRBV2 with TRBJ1-6, with D uncertain. Between the trimmed V and J ends, which lost 7 bases and 0 bases, there was a span of 13 bases. CDR3 length equals 16 residues. Germline V gene sequence: CDR1 SNHLY, CDR2 FYNNEI. The CDR3 sequence: CASNRNPNSYNSPLHF. The CDR3 bases are TGTGCCAGCAATCGTAATCCTAACTCCTATAATTCACCCCTCCACTTT.